This T cell receptor beta chain was identified in a study of kidney transplant recipient with SARS-CoV-2 infection. This clonotype was seen many times. Via MiXCR, TCRdb re-called the reads, giving one row per CDR3 protein. The sample carries some 220,000 distinct CDR3 sequences, 29% recorded once. The CDR3 is made up of 14 amino acids. Germline-derived CDR1 and CDR2 are SGHRS and YFSETQ. Trimming removed 6 bases from V and 5 bases from J; junction bases left unmatched: 9. The source was a blood sample, collected at baseline and on day 111 from a kidney transplant recipient. The receptor was derived from a young adult male patient who had COVID-19 and was a kidney transplant recipient. Some T cells may have originated in the graft donor. V is TRBV5-1 and J is TRBJ2-7; 9 positions agree with TRBD2. The CDR3 bases are TGCGCCAGCAATTTAGCGGGGGAGTTGGACGAGCAGTACTTC. Its protein product is CASNLAGELDEQYF.